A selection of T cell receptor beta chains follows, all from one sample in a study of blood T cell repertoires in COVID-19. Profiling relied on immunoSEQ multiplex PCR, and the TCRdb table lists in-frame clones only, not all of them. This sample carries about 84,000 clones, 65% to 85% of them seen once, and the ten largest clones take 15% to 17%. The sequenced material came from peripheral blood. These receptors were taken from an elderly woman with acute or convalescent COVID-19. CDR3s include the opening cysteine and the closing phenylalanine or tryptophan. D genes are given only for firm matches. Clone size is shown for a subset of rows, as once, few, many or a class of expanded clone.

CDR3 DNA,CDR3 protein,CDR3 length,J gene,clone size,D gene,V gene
TGTGCCAGCAGCGTAACCCCGGTGAACACTGAAGCTTTCTTT,CASSVTPVNTEAFF,14,TRBJ1-1,-,-,TRBV9
TGCGCCAGCAGCCCCGGACAGCCATCGCGCCTTAGCTATGGCTACACCTTC,CASSPGQPSRLSYGYTF,17,TRBJ1-2,-,-,TRBV4-3
TGTGCCTGGACTCGGAACGGACAGGGTACAGAGACCCAGTACTTC,CAWTRNGQGTETQYF,15,TRBJ2-5,-,TRBD1,TRBV30
TGTGCCAGCAGCTTCGGGTTCGTTTCCTACGAGCAGTACTTC,CASSFGFVSYEQYF,14,TRBJ2-7,-,-,TRBV7-2
TGTGCCAGCAGTGAATCCGGTCCCAATCAGCCCCAGCATTTT,CASSESGPNQPQHF,14,TRBJ1-5,-,-,TRBV2
TGCGCCAGCAGTGAGTTTAGACAGGGCTCCGGGGAGCTGTTTTTT,CASSEFRQGSGELFF,15,TRBJ2-2,-,TRBD1,TRBV10-1
TGTGCCAGCAGCTTTGAGGGGGGGAGTTCCTACGAGCAGTACTTC,CASSFEGGSSYEQYF,15,TRBJ2-7,-,-,TRBV11-3
TGTGCCAGCAGTGAGAGGACAGGGGCGAGTGAAGCTTTCTTT,CASSERTGASEAFF,14,TRBJ1-1,-,TRBD1,TRBV25-1
TGTGCTAGTGTCTTGGACACGATTAACAATCAGCCCCAGCATTTT,CASVLDTINNQPQHF,15,TRBJ1-5,few,-,TRBV12-5
TGTGCCAGTAGTATAGGCGGGACAGGGGTACAGCCCCAGCATTTT,CASSIGGTGVQPQHF,15,TRBJ1-5,once,TRBD1,TRBV19
TGCGCCAGCAGTCTCCCGGACAGGGCGGCTAGCAATCAGCCCCAGCATTTT,CASSLPDRAASNQPQHF,17,TRBJ1-5,-,TRBD1,TRBV23-1
TGTGCCAGCAGCGTGGGAGCTAGCGGGGCCTCCACCGGGGAGCTGTTTTTT,CASSVGASGASTGELFF,17,TRBJ2-2,-,TRBD2,TRBV9
TGCAGCGCCCTAATAGCGGGGGGCCCCAACGAGCAGTACTTC,CSALIAGGPNEQYF,14,TRBJ2-7,-,TRBD2,TRBV29-1
TGTGCCAGCAGCAACGTATGGCCTGGCCAGCCCCAGCATTTT,CASSNVWPGQPQHF,14,TRBJ1-5,-,-,TRBV21-1
TGTGCCAGCTCACCGGGGCGTACTGAAGCTTTCTTT,CASSPGRTEAFF,12,TRBJ1-1,-,-,TRBV18
TGTGCCAGCAGCTTAGGCGGGGGGAGCACAGATACGCAGTATTTT,CASSLGGGSTDTQYF,15,TRBJ2-3,-,TRBD2,TRBV13
TGTGCCAGCAGTTTATCTAAGAGGAACACTGAAGCTTTCTTT,CASSLSKRNTEAFF,14,TRBJ1-1,few,-,TRBV27
TGCGCCAGCAGTGAGTTCGGGTCGGGGGGAGGTCAGCCCCAGCATTTT,CASSEFGSGGGQPQHF,16,TRBJ1-5,-,-,TRBV10-1
TGCGCCAGCAGCTGGGACAGGGACTACGAGCAGTACTTC,CASSWDRDYEQYF,13,TRBJ2-7,-,TRBD1,TRBV4-1
TGCAGCGTTTTGCAGTTAGCCAAAAACATTCAGTACTTC,CSVLQLAKNIQYF,13,TRBJ2-4,-,-,TRBV29-1